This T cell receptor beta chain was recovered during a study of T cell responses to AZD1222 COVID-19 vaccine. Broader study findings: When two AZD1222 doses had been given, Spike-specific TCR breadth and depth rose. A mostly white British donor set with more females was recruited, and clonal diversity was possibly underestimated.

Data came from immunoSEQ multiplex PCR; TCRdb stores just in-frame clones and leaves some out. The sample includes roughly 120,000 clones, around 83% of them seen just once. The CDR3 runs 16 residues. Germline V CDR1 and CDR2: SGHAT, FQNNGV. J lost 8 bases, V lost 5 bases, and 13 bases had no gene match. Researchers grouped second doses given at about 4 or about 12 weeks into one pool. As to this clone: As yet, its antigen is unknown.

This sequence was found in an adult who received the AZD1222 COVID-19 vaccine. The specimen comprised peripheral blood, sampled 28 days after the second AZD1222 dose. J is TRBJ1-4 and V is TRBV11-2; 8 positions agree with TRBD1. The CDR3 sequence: CASSHPWDRRAEKLFF. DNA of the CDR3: TGTGCCAGCAGCCACCCTTGGGACAGGAGGGCGGAAAAACTGTTTTTT.